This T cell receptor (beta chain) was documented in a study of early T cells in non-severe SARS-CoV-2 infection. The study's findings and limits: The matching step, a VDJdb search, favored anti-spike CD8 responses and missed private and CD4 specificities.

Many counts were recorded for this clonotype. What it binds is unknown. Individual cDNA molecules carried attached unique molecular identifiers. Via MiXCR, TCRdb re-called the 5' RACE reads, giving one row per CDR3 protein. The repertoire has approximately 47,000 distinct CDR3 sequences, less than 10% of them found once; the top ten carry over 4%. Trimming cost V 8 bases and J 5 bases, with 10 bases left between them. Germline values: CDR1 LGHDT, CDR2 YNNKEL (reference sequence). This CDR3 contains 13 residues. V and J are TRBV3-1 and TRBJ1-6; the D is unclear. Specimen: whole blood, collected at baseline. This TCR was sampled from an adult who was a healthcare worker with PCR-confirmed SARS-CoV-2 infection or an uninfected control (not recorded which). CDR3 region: CASRGVDNSPLHF. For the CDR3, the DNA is TGTGCCAGCCGTGGTGTCGATAATTCACCCCTCCACTTT.